What follows are 23 T cell receptor beta chains derived from one specimen sequenced in a study of a mutant IDH1 vaccine in newly diagnosed glioma. Sample time point: week 23, last vaccination. Doses of 300 ug of mutant IDH1 20-mer peptide were given with topical imiquimod. No antigens are known for them. Here immunoSEQ multiplex PCR was the method, and the copy in TCRdb shows in-frame clones only, minus some. The sample shows around 40,000 clones, about four fifths of them seen only once. The sample was PBMCs, taken from a glioma patient whose treatment included an IDH1 peptide vaccine. All receptors come from a woman aged 18-35 years with glioma. Some clones in this sample may be carry-over from other donors' samples.

The chain carries TRBV5-1 and TRBJ2-1; a weak D match, TRBD2 (7 bases). Germline CDR1 and CDR2: SGHRS and YFSETQ. This CDR3 is 15 amino acids long. V lost 4 bases and J 10 bases, leaving 21 bases between the germline ends. The CDR3 here is CASSPGRGIQGEQFF. CDR3 nucleotide sequence: TGCGCCAGCAGCCCGGGGCGGGGGATCCAGGGGGAGCAGTTCTTC.

The chain uses TRBV10-3 and TRBJ1-3; unclear D gene. Germline V gene sequence: CDR1 ENHRY, CDR2 SYGVKD. The V end lost 6 bases, the J end lost 0 bases, and 9 bases lay between the germline ends. This CDR3 has 14 amino acids. The CDR3 region is CAIRPMGSGNTIYF. In nucleotides, the CDR3 is TGTGCCATCAGGCCCATGGGCTCTGGAAACACCATATATTTT.

The genes are TRBV6-5 and TRBJ1-5, with D tentatively TRBD1 (6 bases). The V gene lost 8 bases and the J gene lost 2 bases, with 13 bases spanning the gap. There are 14 residues in the CDR3. Germline lookup yields CDR1 MNHEY and CDR2 SVGAGI. The CDR3 nucleotides read TGTGCCAGCTCCAGGGGATTTGGCAATCAGCCCCAGCATTTT. Amino acid sequence: CASSRGFGNQPQHF.

The CDR3 protein is CASREGIYEQYF. In nucleotides, the CDR3 is TGTGCCAGCAGGGAGGGAATCTACGAGCAGTACTTC. The chain carries TRBV2 and TRBJ2-7; weak D call: TRBD2 (6 bases). The CDR3 totals 12 residues. The V gene's germline CDR1 is SNHLY and CDR2 FYNNEI. Trimming cost V 6 bases and J 3 bases, with 9 bases left between them.

The chain recombines TRBV14 with TRBJ2-7; D ambiguous. V was shortened by 3 bases and J by 3 bases, with 9 bases between the two germline ends. Germline assignment: CDR1 SGHDN and CDR2 FVKESK. CDR3 length: 13 residues. Written as DNA, the CDR3 is TGTGCCAGCAGCCATAAACAGAGCTACGAGCAGTACTTC. Its translation is CASSHKQSYEQYF.

Written as DNA, the CDR3 is TGTGCCAGCTCACCACGCGGGGACAAACCCGGAGAGCAGTACTTC. This sequence encodes CASSPRGDKPGEQYF. The chain joins TRBV18 to TRBJ2-7; D may be TRBD1 or TRBD2 (6 bases each). Germline V gene data show CDR1 as KGHSH and CDR2 as LQKENI. V lost 1 base and J 7 bases, leaving 17 bases between the germline ends. The CDR3 totals 15 residues.

The J gene is TRBJ2-5, the V gene TRBV4-2, with 11 bases that match TRBD2. The germline V gene encodes CDR1 LGHNA and CDR2 YNFKEQ. V dropped 0 bases and J dropped 2; count of bases not matched to a gene: 2. This CDR3 spans 16 amino acids. CDR3: CASSQDASGGQETQYF. The CDR3 coding sequence is TGTGCCAGCAGCCAAGACGCTAGCGGGGGGCAAGAGACCCAGTACTTC.

The chain employs TRBV5-4 and TRBJ2-1; D unresolved. Germline CDR1 is SGHNT and CDR2 is YYREEE (reference sequence). Trimming pared 0 bases from V and 5 bases from J, leaving 6 bases between. This CDR3 contains 13 residues. The CDR3 is CASSLGVNNEQFF. The CDR3 nucleotides are TGTGCCAGCAGCTTGGGAGTTAACAATGAGCAGTTCTTC.

This chain links TRBV19 with TRBJ1-5; 8 nucleotides line up with TRBD1. The CDR3 is 15 amino acids. The germline CDR1 and CDR2 sequences are LNHDA and SQIVND (reference sequence). V dropped 4 bases and J dropped 6; count of bases not matched to a gene: 8. The CDR3, as DNA: TGTGCCAGTAGTAAAAGGACAGGGCAAGGTCAGCCCCAGCATTTT. Its protein is CASSKRTGQGQPQHF.

The count of this clone is one. The genes are TRBV4-3 and TRBJ2-3; no clear D. Trimming removed 1 base from V and 1 base from J, with 6 bases in between. Germline CDR1 reads LGHNA; CDR2 reads YSLEER. The CDR3 is 14 residues long. CDR3 sequence reads: CASSQGVGTDTQYF. The CDR3 DNA reads as TGCGCCAGCAGCCAAGGTGTGGGCACAGATACGCAGTATTTT.

The genes are TRBV15 and TRBJ1-5, with 9 bases identical to TRBD1. Trimming cost V 4 bases and J 7 bases; bases outside gene matches: 5. CDR3 length: 14 amino acids. The V gene's germline CDR1 is LNHNV and CDR2 YYDKDF (reference sequence). As DNA, the CDR3 is TGTGCCACCAGCAAGACAGGGGGTTTCCAGCCCCAGCATTTT. Translation gives CATSKTGGFQPQHF. The whole variable domain, filled in from reference TRBV15 and TRBJ1-5, reads DAMVIQNPRYQVTQFGKPVTLSCSQTLNHNVMYWYQQKSSQAPKLLFHYYDKDFNNEADTPDNFQSRRPNTSFCFLDIRSPGLGDTAMYLCATSKTGGFQPQHFGDGTRLSIL.

The rearrangement joins TRBV2 to TRBJ2-7; 9 nucleotides match TRBD1. Unmatched junction bases numbered 11, after V lost 11 bases and J lost 3 bases. Germline values: CDR1 SNHLY, CDR2 FYNNEI. The CDR3 runs to 14 residues. The chain's CDR3 is CAGGPRDRDYEQYF. CDR3 in DNA: TGTGCCGGCGGGCCCAGGGACAGGGACTACGAGCAGTACTTC.

This rearrangement joins TRBV20-1 to TRBJ1-3; D is perhaps TRBD1 (6 bases). The germline V gene encodes CDR1 DFQATT and CDR2 SNEGSKA (reference sequence). The CDR3 has 11 residues. The V end was cut by 6 bases, the J end by 13 bases, with 16 bases between. The chain's CDR3 is CSAPLGGAIYF. As DNA, the CDR3 is TGCAGTGCCCCCTTGGGGGGGGCGATATATTTT.

DNA for the CDR3: TGTGCCAGCAGCTTAGGTCTCGACGGCTACACCTTC. Amino acids: CASSLGLDGYTF. This chain connects TRBV7-9 to TRBJ1-2; no reliable D call. The CDR3 runs to 12 residues. The germline gives CDR1 SEHNR, CDR2 FQNEAQ (reference sequence). V lost 1 base and J 8 bases, leaving 8 bases between the germline ends. Supplemented by reference TRBV7-9 and TRBJ1-2, the full variable domain reads DTGVSQNPRHKITKRGQNVTFRCDPISEHNRLYWYRQTLGQGPEFLTYFQNEAQLEKSRLLSDRFSAERPKGSFSTLEIQRTEQGDSAMYLCASSLGLDGYTFGSGTRLTVV.

The chain links TRBV5-4 to TRBJ2-1; D is uncertain. Per the germline V gene, CDR1 is SGHNT and CDR2 is YYREEE (reference sequence). V lost 4 bases to trimming and J lost 8 bases, with 13 bases between them. CDR3 length: 13 amino acids. The CDR3 reads CASSPRGVDEQFF. CDR3 in DNA: TGTGCCAGCAGCCCCCGTGGAGTGGATGAGCAGTTCTTC.

V is TRBV6-1 and J is TRBJ1-2, with a tentative D call TRBD1 (6 bases). The CDR3 consists of 13 residues. The ends were cut back, 2 bases at V and 8 bases at J, with 12 bases in the middle. CDR1 is MNHNS and CDR2 is SASEGT in the germline V gene. This CDR3 reads CASSERGLGGYTF. The CDR3 DNA sequence: TGTGCCAGCAGTGAACGGGGGCTGGGCGGCTACACCTTC.

Only a few counts were recorded for this clone. The V gene is TRBV5-1, the J gene TRBJ2-2; 11 bases align to TRBD2. Germline CDR1 SGHRS, CDR2 YFSETQ. This CDR3 region has 19 residues. The J segment lost 0 bases and the V segment lost 0 bases, leaving 7 bases of the junction unmatched. The CDR3: CASSLGVLAGGANTGELFF. DNA for the CDR3: TGCGCCAGCAGCTTGGGTGTTCTAGCGGGGGGCGCGAACACCGGGGAGCTGTTTTTT.

This clone was detected only once. The chain joins TRBV21-1 to TRBJ1-2; the table assigns TRBD1, which was not confirmed against the DNA. TRBV21-1 is given as a pseudogene. This CDR3 region has 21 residues. The CDR3 region has the DNA TGTGCCAGCACGCACCGAACAGGGGGAGGCCCGCGAGAGAAGTATTTTGGTGGCTACACCTTC. Protein product: CASTHRTGGGPREKYFGGYTF.

The genes are TRBV6-6 and TRBJ1-1; 7 bases line up with TRBD1. Germline-derived CDR1 and CDR2 are MNHNY and SVGAGI (reference sequence). There are 14 residues in the CDR3. The trim removed 3 bases at V and 5 bases at J, leaving 6 bases unmatched. The CDR3 is CASSYEGARTEAFF. CDR3 coding DNA: TGTGCCAGCAGTTATGAGGGGGCTAGGACTGAAGCTTTCTTT.

The CDR3 is CASSETGPEGYTF. CDR3 sequence (DNA): TGTGCCAGCAGCGAGACAGGTCCGGAGGGCTACACCTTC. V is TRBV9 and J is TRBJ1-2; maybe TRBD1 (6 bases). V was cut by 3 bases and J by 8 bases, with 14 bases left in between. This CDR3 has 13 amino acids. Germline CDR1 and CDR2: SGDLS and YYNGEE.

The chain employs TRBV6-5 and TRBJ2-7; no firm D call. CDR3 length: 12 residues. Trimming removed 6 bases from V and 4 bases from J, with 10 bases in between. The germline CDR1 and CDR2 sequences are MNHEY and SVGAGI. CDR3 loop: CASSQTIYEQYF. DNA for the CDR3: TGTGCCAGCAGCCAAACCATTTACGAGCAGTACTTC.

The rearrangement joins TRBV5-4 to TRBJ1-4, with no clear D. The V and J ends lost 4 bases and 0 bases respectively, with 22 bases between them. The germline V gene encodes CDR1 SGHNT and CDR2 YYREEE (reference sequence). The CDR3 is 19 amino acids. The CDR3 DNA is TGTGCCAGCAGCCTGTACTGGGGAAGGTCAGAGTCAACTAATGAAAAACTGTTTTTT. Its translation: CASSLYWGRSESTNEKLFF.

This chain connects TRBV6-5 to TRBJ2-6; no firm D call. The CDR3 length is 16 residues. Germline CDR1 and CDR2: MNHEY and SVGAGI. Deletions cut 0 bases from V and 5 bases from J, with 11 bases between. CDR3 in amino acids: CASSYSLLGRANVLTF. The CDR3 nucleotides are TGTGCCAGCAGTTACTCGCTTCTGGGCAGGGCCAACGTCCTGACTTTC.